The sequence of this T cell receptor beta chain was determined in a study of memory CD4+ T cells and cytomegalovirus serostatus. Study-level results: Of around 160 reported CMV TCRbeta sequences, 65 to 85 were found in memory CD4+ repertoires.

The sort gate was single viable CD3+CD4+CD8-CD45RO+ cells for memory CD4+ T cells. In the original processing: Out-of-frame sequences were removed, leaving about 2.2 million distinct TCRbeta sequences. Generated by immunoSEQ multiplex PCR, the TCRdb table keeps only in-frame clones and is missing some. That table furnishes V, J and clone size, whereas the DNA furnished D and trimming. The table includes approximately 40,000 clones, 78% detected once. In this sample, this clone turned up a few times. Antigen specificity is unknown. Sequences were obtained from memory CD4+ T cells from blood. The TCR originated in an adult in good health and CMV-seronegative.

Written as DNA, the CDR3 is TGTGCCAGCTCCTTCAGCGCGAGCAATCAGCCCCAGCATTTT. Translated, it gives CASSFSASNQPQHF. This chain connects TRBV9 to TRBJ1-5; unclear D gene. This CDR3 comprises 14 residues. V lost 7 bases to trimming and J lost 1 base, with 12 bases between them. Germline-derived CDR1 and CDR2 are SGDLS and YYNGEE.